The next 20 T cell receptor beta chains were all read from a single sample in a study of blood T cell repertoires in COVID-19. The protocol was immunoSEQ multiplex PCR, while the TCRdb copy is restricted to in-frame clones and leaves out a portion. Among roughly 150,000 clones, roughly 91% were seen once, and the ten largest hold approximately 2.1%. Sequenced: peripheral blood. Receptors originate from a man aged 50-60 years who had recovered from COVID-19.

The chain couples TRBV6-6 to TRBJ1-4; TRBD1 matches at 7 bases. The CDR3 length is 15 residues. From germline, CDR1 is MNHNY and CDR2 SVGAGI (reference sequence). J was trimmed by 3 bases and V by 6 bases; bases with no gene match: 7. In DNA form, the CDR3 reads TGTGCCAGCAGAGCCACAGGGGCGGCTAATGAAAAACTGTTTTTT. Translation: CASRATGAANEKLFF.

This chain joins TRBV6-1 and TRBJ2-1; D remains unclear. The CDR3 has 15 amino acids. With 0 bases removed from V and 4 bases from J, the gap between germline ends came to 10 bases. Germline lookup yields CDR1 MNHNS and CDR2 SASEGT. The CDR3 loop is CASSEAAAEYNEQFF. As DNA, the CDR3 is TGTGCCAGCAGTGAAGCGGCTGCAGAATACAATGAGCAGTTCTTC.

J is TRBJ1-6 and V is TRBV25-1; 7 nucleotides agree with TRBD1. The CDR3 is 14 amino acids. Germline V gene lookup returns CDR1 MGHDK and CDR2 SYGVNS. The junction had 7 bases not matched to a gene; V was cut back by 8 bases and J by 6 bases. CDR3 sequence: CASSGGTVNSPLHF. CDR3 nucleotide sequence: TGTGCCAGCTCAGGGGGGACGGTTAATTCACCCCTCCACTTT.

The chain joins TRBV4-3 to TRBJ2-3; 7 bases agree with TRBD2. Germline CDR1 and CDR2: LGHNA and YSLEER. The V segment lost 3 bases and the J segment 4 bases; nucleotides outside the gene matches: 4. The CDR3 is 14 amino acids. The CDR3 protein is CASSQLGGADTQYF. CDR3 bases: TGCGCCAGCAGCCAGCTTGGGGGGGCAGATACGCAGTATTTT.

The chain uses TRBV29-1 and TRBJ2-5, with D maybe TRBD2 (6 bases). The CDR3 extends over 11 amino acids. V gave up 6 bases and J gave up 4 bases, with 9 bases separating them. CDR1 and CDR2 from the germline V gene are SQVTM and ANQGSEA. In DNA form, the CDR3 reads TGCAGCGTAAGTAGCGGAGAGACCCAGTACTTC. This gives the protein CSVSSGETQYF.

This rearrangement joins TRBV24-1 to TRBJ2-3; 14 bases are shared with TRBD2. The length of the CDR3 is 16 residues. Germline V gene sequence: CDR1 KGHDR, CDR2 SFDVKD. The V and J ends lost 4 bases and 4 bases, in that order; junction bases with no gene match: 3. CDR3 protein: CATSDWTSGGPDTQYF. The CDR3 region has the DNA TGTGCCACCAGTGACTGGACTAGCGGGGGGCCAGATACGCAGTATTTT.

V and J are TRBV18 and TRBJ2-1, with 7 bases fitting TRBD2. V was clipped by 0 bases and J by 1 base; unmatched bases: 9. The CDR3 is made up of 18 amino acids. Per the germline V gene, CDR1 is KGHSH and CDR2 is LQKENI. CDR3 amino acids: CASSPPAGLPLSYNEQFF. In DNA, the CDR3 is TGTGCCAGCTCACCACCGGCGGGACTACCCCTGTCCTACAATGAGCAGTTCTTC.

The CDR3 spells CASSPRGRNEQFF. In DNA, the CDR3 is TGTGCCAGCAGTCCGAGGGGGCGAAATGAGCAGTTCTTC. The V and J genes are TRBV9 and TRBJ2-1, with 7 bases lining up with TRBD1. V lost 5 bases to trimming and J lost 7 bases; unmatched junction nucleotides: 6. This CDR3 has 13 amino acids. The V gene's germline CDR1 is SGDLS and CDR2 YYNGEE.

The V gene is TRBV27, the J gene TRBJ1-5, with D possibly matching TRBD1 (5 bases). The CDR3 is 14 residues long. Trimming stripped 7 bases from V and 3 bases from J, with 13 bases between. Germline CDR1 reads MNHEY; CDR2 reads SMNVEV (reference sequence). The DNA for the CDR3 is TGTGCCAGCAAACCCCGGGGGAACAATCAGCCCCAGCATTTT. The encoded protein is CASKPRGNNQPQHF.

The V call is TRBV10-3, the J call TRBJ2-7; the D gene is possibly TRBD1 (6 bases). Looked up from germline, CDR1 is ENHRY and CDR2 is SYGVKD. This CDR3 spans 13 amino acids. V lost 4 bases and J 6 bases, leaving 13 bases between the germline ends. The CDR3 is CAISAGQGREQYF. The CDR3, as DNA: TGTGCCATCAGTGCTGGCCAGGGGCGCGAGCAGTACTTC.

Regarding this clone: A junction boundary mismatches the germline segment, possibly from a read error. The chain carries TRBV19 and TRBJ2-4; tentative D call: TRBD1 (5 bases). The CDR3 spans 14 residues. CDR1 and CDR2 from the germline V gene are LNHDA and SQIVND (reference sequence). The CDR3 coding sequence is TGTGCCAGTAGTACTGGGGCAAGGTCAATTGGGGCCGAATTC. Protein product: CASSTGARSIGAEF.

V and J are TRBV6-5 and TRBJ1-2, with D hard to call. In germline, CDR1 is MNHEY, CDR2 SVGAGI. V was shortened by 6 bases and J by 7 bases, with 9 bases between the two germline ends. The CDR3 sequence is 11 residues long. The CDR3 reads CASRGSGGYTF. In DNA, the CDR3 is TGTGCCAGCAGAGGGAGTGGTGGCTACACCTTC.

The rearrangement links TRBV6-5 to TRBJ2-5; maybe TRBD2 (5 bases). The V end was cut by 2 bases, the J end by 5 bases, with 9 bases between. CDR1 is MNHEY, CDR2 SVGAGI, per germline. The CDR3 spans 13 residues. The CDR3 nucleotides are TGTGCCAGCAGTTACCTGGGCGGGGAGACCCAGTACTTC. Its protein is CASSYLGGETQYF.

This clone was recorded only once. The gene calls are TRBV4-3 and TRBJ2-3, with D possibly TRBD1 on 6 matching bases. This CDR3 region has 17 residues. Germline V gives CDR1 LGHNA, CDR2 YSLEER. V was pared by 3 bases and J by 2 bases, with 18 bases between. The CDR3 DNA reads TGCGCCAGCAGCCATTTAGGGGACGGGACAAACACAGATACGCAGTATTTT. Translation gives CASSHLGDGTNTDTQYF.

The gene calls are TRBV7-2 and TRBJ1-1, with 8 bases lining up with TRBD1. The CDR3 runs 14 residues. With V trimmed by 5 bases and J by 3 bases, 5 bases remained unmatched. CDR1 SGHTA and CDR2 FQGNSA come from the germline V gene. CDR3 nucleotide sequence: TGTGCCAGCAGCGCCAGGGGGCCCTACACTGAAGCTTTCTTT. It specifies CASSARGPYTEAFF.

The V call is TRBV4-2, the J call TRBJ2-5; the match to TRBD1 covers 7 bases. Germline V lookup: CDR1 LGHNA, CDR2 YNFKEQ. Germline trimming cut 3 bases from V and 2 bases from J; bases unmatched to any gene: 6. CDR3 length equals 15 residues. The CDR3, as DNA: TGTGCCAGCAGCCATTACCGGGACAGTCAAGAGACCCAGTACTTC. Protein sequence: CASSHYRDSQETQYF.

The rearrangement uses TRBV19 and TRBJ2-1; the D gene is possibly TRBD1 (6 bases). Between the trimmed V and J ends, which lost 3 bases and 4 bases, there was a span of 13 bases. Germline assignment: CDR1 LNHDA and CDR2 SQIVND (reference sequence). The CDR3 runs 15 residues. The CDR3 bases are TGTGCCAGTAGTATTGGCGCCGGACAGTACAATGAGCAGTTCTTC. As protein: CASSIGAGQYNEQFF.

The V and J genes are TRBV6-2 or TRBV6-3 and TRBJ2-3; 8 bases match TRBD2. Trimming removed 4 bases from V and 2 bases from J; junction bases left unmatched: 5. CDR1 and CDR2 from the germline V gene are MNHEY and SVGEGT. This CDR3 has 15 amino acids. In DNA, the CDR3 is TGTGCCAGCAGTTTAGCGGGGACCTACACAGATACGCAGTATTTT. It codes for CASSLAGTYTDTQYF.

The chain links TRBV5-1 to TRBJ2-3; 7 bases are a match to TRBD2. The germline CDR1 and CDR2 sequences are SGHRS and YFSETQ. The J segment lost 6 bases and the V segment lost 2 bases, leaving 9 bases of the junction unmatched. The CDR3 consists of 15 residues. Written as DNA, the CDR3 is TGCGCCAGCAGCTTTGAGGGAGGGCCGCCGGATACGCAGTATTTT. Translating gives CASSFEGGPPDTQYF.

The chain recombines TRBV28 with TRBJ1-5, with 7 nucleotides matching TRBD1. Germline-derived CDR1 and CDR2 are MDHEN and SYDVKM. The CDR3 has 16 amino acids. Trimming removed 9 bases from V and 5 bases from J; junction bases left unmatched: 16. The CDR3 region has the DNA TGTGCCAGTATTACCGGGGGCAGGGGGAAGGATCAGCCCCAGCATTTT. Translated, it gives CASITGGRGKDQPQHF.